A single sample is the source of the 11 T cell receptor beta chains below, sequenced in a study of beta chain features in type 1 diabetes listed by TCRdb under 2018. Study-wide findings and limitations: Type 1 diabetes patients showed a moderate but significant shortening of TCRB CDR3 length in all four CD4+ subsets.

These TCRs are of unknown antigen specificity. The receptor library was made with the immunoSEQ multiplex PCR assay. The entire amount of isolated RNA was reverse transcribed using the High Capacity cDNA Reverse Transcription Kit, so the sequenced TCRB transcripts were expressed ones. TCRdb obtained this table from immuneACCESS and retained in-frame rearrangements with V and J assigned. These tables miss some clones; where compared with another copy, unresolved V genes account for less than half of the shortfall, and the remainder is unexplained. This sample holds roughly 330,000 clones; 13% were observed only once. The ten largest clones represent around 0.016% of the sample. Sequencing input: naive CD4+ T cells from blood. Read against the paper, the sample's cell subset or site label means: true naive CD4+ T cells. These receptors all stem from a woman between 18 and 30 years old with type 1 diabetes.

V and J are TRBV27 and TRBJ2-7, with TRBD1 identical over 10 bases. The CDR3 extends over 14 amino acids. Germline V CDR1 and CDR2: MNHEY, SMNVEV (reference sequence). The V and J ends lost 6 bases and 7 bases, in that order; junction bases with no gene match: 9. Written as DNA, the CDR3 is TGTGCCAGCAGCCGGGACAGGGGCCGGGGGGAGCAGTACTTC. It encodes CASSRDRGRGEQYF.

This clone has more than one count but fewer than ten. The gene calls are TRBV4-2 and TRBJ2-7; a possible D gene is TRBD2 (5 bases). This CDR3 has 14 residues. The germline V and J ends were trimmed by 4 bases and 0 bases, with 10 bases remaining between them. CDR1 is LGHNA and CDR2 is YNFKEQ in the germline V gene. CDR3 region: CASSRYRGSYEQYF. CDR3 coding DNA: TGTGCCAGCAGCCGGTACCGGGGCTCCTACGAGCAGTACTTC.

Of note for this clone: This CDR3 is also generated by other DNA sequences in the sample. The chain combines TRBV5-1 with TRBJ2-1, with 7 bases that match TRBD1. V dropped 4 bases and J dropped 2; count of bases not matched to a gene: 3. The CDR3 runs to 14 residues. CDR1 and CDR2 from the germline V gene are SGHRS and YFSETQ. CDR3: CASSLGQTYNEQFF. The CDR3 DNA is TGCGCCAGCAGCCTGGGACAGACCTACAATGAGCAGTTCTTC.

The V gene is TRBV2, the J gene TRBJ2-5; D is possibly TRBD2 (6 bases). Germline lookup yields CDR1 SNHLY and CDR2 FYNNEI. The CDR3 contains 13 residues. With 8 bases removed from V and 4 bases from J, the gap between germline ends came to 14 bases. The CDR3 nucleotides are TGTGCCAGCGGGACTCGGGGAGGAGAGACCCAGTACTTC. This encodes CASGTRGGETQYF.

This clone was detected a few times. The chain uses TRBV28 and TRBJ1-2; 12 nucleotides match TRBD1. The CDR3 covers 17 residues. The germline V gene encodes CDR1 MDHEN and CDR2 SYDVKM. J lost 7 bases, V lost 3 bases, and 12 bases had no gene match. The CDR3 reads CASSFSGTGGGIGGYTF. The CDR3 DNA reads TGTGCCAGCAGTTTCTCCGGGACAGGGGGCGGGATTGGTGGCTACACCTTC.

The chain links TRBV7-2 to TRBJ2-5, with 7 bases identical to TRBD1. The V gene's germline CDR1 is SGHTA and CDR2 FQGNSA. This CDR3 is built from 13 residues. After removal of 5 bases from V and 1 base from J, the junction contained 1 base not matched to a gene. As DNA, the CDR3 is TGTGCCAGCAGCAGGGACAGCCAAGAGACCCAGTACTTC. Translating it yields CASSRDSQETQYF.

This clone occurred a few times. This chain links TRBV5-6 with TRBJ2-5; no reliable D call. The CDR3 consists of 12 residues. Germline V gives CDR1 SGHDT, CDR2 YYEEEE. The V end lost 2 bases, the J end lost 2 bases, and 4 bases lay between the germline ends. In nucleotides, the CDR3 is TGTGCCAGCAGCTTTTCTCAAGAGACCCAGTACTTC. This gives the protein CASSFSQETQYF. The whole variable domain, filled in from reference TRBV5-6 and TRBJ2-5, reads DAGVTQSPTHLIKTRGQQVTLRCSPKSGHDTVSWYQQALGQGPQFIFQYYEEEERQRGNFPDRFSGHQFPNYSSELNVNALLLGDSALYLCASSFSQETQYFGPGTRLLVL.

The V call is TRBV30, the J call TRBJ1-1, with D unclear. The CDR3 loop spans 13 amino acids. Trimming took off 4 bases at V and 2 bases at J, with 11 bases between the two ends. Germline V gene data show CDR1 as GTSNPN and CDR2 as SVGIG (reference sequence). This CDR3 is CAWNRRKNTEAFF. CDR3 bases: TGTGCCTGGAACCGGAGGAAAAACACTGAAGCTTTCTTT.

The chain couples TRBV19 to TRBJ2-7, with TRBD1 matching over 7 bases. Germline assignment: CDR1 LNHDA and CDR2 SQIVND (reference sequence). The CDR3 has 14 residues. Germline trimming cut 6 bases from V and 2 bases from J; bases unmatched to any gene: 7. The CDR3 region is CASRRPGQPYEQYF. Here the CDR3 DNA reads TGTGCCAGTAGACGTCCGGGACAGCCCTACGAGCAGTACTTC.

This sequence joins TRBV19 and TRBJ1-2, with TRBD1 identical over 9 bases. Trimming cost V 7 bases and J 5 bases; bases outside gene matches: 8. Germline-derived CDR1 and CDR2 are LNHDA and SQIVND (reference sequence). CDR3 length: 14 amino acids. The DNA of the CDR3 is TGTGCCAGTAAAGTTAGGGACAGGGATTATGGCTACACCTTC. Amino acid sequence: CASKVRDRDYGYTF.

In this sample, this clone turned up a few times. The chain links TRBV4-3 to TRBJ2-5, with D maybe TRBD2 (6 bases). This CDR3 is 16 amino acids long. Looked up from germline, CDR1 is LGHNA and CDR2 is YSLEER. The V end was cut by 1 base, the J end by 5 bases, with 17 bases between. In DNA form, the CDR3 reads TGCGCCAGCAGCCAAGTTAGAGTGGGAGGTGCGGAGACCCAGTACTTC. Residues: CASSQVRVGGAETQYF.